Listed here are 21 T cell receptor beta chains from one sample, sequenced in a study of T-cell memory formation after mild COVID-19. TCRdb redid the calling of the 5' RACE reads with MiXCR, one entry per CDR3 protein. The table shows hundreds of thousands of distinct CDR3 sequences, with 7% to 10% occurring only once. The sequenced sample consisted of PBMCs or a T cell subset sorted from them (not recorded which). The receptors were gathered from a young man who had mild COVID-19 (a few samples of this study predate the infection). Cell type and time point are not known.

Ten or more counts support this clonotype. CDR3 residues: CASSSGGLAGWETQYF. CDR3 DNA: TGTGCCAGCAGCTCCGGCGGACTAGCCGGTTGGGAGACCCAGTACTTC. The chain combines TRBV7-2 with TRBJ2-5; TRBD2 matches 8 bases. CDR1 is SGHTA, CDR2 FQGNSA, per germline. V was clipped by 4 bases and J by 5 bases; unmatched bases: 12. This CDR3 contains 16 residues.

The chain couples TRBV20-1 to TRBJ2-2, with 10 bases that match TRBD1. The CDR3 runs to 15 residues. Germline lookup yields CDR1 DFQATT and CDR2 SNEGSKA (reference sequence). J gave up 4 bases and V 4 bases, and 6 bases lay outside the gene matches. CDR3 sequence (DNA): TGCAGTGCTAAACGAGGGGACAGGGGCACCGGGGAGCTGTTTTTT. Translating it yields CSAKRGDRGTGELFF.

The chain uses TRBV28 and TRBJ1-1; D is possibly TRBD1 (6 bases). In germline, CDR1 is MDHEN, CDR2 SYDVKM. The CDR3 is 19 residues long. Trimming took 7 bases from V and 1 from J, leaving 28 bases between them. The DNA for the CDR3 is TGTGCCAGCACTATATCGGTCTTCTGGGGGGCCATCGGGAACACTGAAGCTTTCTTT. Translating it yields CASTISVFWGAIGNTEAFF.

This clonotype turned up a few times. This chain's CDR3 is CASSQGQVYGYTF. CDR3 sequence (DNA): TGTGCCAGCAGCCAAGGACAGGTCTATGGCTACACCTTC. This sequence joins TRBV7-2 and TRBJ1-2; 7 nucleotides match TRBD1. CDR1 is SGHTA, CDR2 FQGNSA, per germline. The junction had 4 bases not matched to a gene; V was cut back by 5 bases and J by 4 bases. The CDR3 totals 13 residues. Supplemented by reference TRBV7-2 and TRBJ1-2, the full variable domain reads GAGVSQSPSNKVTEKGKDVELRCDPISGHTALYWYRQSLGQGLEFLIYFQGNSAPDKSGLPSDRFSAERTGGSVSTLTIQRTQQEDSAVYLCASSQGQVYGYTFGSGTRLTVV.

This clonotype is a singleton in its sample. This chain links TRBV9 with TRBJ2-7; 11 bases line up with TRBD2. V was clipped by 1 base and J by 9 bases; unmatched bases: 6. The CDR3 consists of 14 residues. Germline V gene data show CDR1 as SGDLS and CDR2 as YYNGEE. The CDR3 protein is CASSVSLAGGMQYF. CDR3 bases: TGTGCCAGCAGCGTAAGCCTAGCGGGGGGAATGCAGTACTTC. Full variable domain (missing parts from reference TRBV9 and TRBJ2-7): DSGVTQTPKHLITATGQRVTLRCSPRSGDLSVYWYQQSLDQGLQFLIQYYNGEERAKGNILERFSAQQFPDLHSELNLSSLELGDSALYFCASSVSLAGGMQYFGPGTRLTVT.

The chain employs TRBV5-1 and TRBJ2-4; no firm D call. The CDR3 sequence is 14 residues long. V dropped 1 base and J dropped 6 bases, with 11 bases sitting between them. Germline V gives CDR1 SGHRS, CDR2 YFSETQ. The CDR3 is CASSLSYVSNIQYF. The CDR3 DNA follows: TGCGCCAGCAGCTTGTCTTACGTGTCAAACATTCAGTACTTC.

This chain links TRBV6-5 with TRBJ2-7, with a tentative D call TRBD2 (5 bases). V was trimmed by 8 bases and J by 5 bases, leaving 22 bases between them. The germline CDR1 and CDR2 sequences are MNHEY and SVGAGI. CDR3 length: 15 residues. DNA of the CDR3: TGTGCCAGCTTACGGCGGGCAGGCTCATTTAACGAGCAGTACTTC. This translates into CASLRRAGSFNEQYF.

Only a few counts were recorded for this clonotype. The chain is built from TRBV4-3 and TRBJ1-1, with D perhaps TRBD1 (5 bases). Per germline, CDR1 LGHNA and CDR2 YSLEER. The CDR3 covers 15 residues. Trimming shortened V by 0 bases and J by 8 bases, and 16 bases separated the two germline ends. The CDR3 is CASSQDPGTEAEAFF. The CDR3 nucleotides are TGCGCCAGCAGCCAAGATCCGGGGACGGAGGCAGAAGCTTTCTTT.

The chain uses TRBV6-2 or TRBV6-3 and TRBJ2-5; TRBD1 aligns across 7 bases. CDR3 length: 13 amino acids. Germline CDR1 MNHEY, CDR2 SVGEGT. The J segment lost 7 bases and the V segment lost 8 bases, leaving 10 bases of the junction unmatched. This CDR3 reads CASGTGARRTQYF. The CDR3 nucleotides read TGTGCCAGCGGAACAGGGGCACGGCGGACCCAGTACTTC.

Regarding this clonotype: This may arise from a read error, as a much more abundant clone is one base away. This rearrangement joins TRBV11-2 to TRBJ2-5, with TRBD2 identical over 9 bases. This CDR3 contains 15 residues. The germline V gene has CDR1 SGHAT and CDR2 FQNNGV. The CDR3 reads CAGRFSGGTGETQYF. The DNA for the CDR3 is TGTGCCGGCAGATTTAGCGGGGGCACGGGGGAGACCCAGTACTTC.

A few counts support this clonotype. The V gene is TRBV27, the J gene TRBJ1-5, with D tentatively TRBD1 (5 bases). Trimming stripped 0 bases from V and 7 bases from J, with 10 bases between. The germline CDR1 and CDR2 sequences are MNHEY and SMNVEV (reference sequence). The CDR3 runs 14 residues. CDR3 loop: CASSLSGLGQPQHF. CDR3 bases: TGTGCCAGCAGTTTATCGGGACTGGGACAGCCCCAGCATTTT.

The chain combines TRBV7-6 with TRBJ2-1; 7 bases are a match to TRBD2. The trim removed 5 bases at V and 6 bases at J, leaving 4 bases unmatched. Per germline, CDR1 SGHVS and CDR2 FNYEAQ. CDR3 length equals 13 residues. The CDR3 loop is CASSRTRLNEQFF. Written as DNA, the CDR3 is TGTGCCAGCAGCCGGACTAGACTCAATGAGCAGTTCTTC.

This clonotype was detected ten times or more. The CDR3 nucleotides read TGCGCCAGCAGCCAAAAGACTAGCGGGGGGAGCACAGATACGCAGTATTTT. It translates to CASSQKTSGGSTDTQYF. This chain joins TRBV4-3 and TRBJ2-3, with 13 bases identical to TRBD2. Germline V CDR1 and CDR2: LGHNA, YSLEER. V was pared by 2 bases and J by 0 bases, with 2 bases of the junction left unmatched. CDR3 length equals 17 residues.

This clonotype has a handful of counts. The rearrangement links TRBV7-2 to TRBJ2-7, with 9 bases aligning to TRBD1. The germline CDR1 and CDR2 sequences are SGHTA and FQGNSA. The CDR3 has 14 residues. V lost 3 bases, J lost 2 bases, and 2 bases stayed unmatched. The CDR3 spells CASSLTGGAYEQYV. CDR3 nucleotide sequence: TGTGCCAGCAGCTTGACAGGGGGGGCCTACGAGCAGTACGTC.

Only a few counts were recorded for this clonotype. V is TRBV19 and J is TRBJ2-4, with a possible D match to TRBD1 (6 bases). The CDR3 totals 16 residues. Looked up from germline, CDR1 is LNHDA and CDR2 is SQIVND (reference sequence). Deletions cut 3 bases from V and 0 bases from J, with 12 bases between. CDR3 in DNA: TGTGCCAGTAGTATCATGGGACACATAGCCAAAAACATTCAGTACTTC. Amino acid sequence: CASSIMGHIAKNIQYF.

This rearrangement joins TRBV4-3 to TRBJ1-4, with D maybe TRBD1 (5 bases). The CDR3 consists of 18 residues. The ends were cut back, 3 bases at V and 0 bases at J, with 17 bases in the middle. Germline V gene lookup returns CDR1 LGHNA and CDR2 YSLEER. The CDR3 spells CASSHQPLWGATNEKLFF. The DNA for the CDR3 is TGCGCCAGCAGCCACCAACCCCTGTGGGGCGCAACTAATGAAAAACTGTTTTTT.

A note on this clonotype: The junction and the germline gene differ at one end; a read error may be behind it. The rearrangement uses TRBV3-1 and TRBJ2-5; D is unresolved. The germline V gene encodes CDR1 LGHDT and CDR2 YNNKEL (reference sequence). The CDR3 has 11 amino acids. The CDR3 nucleotides are TGTGCCAGCAGCCAAGATTCCAGGCCGGACTTC. Encoded protein: CASSQDSRPDF.

The rearrangement uses TRBV7-2 and TRBJ1-2; TRBD1 matches at 7 bases. The J segment lost 2 bases and the V segment lost 5 bases, leaving 5 bases of the junction unmatched. The CDR3 is made up of 14 amino acids. The germline V gene encodes CDR1 SGHTA and CDR2 FQGNSA. CDR3 sequence reads: CASSTTQGNYGYTF. The CDR3, as DNA: TGTGCCAGCAGCACAACACAGGGGAACTATGGCTACACCTTC.

This clonotype has a handful of counts. The chain combines TRBV21-1 with TRBJ2-1; the table's D call, TRBD2, was not checked against the DNA. TRBV21-1 is a pseudogene. CDR3 length: 15 amino acids. This CDR3 reads CASGLLAGSYNEQFF. In DNA, the CDR3 is TGTGCCAGCGGCTTACTAGCGGGCTCCTACAATGAGCAGTTCTTC.

This chain links TRBV7-6 with TRBJ2-7; D perhaps matches TRBD2 (6 bases). Per germline, CDR1 SGHVS and CDR2 FNYEAQ. V was clipped by 0 bases and J by 1 base, with 16 bases between them. The CDR3 runs 17 residues. The CDR3 DNA reads as TGTGCCAGCAGCTTAGCCCCCTCGTACCGGGGGTCCTACGAGCAGTACTTC. Its translation: CASSLAPSYRGSYEQYF.

The sample holds many counts of this clonotype. The chain couples TRBV7-2 to TRBJ2-5; D is unclear. This CDR3 region has 14 residues. Per the germline V gene, CDR1 is SGHTA and CDR2 is FQGNSA. Deletions cut 3 bases from V and 2 bases from J, with 10 bases between. The CDR3 DNA reads TGTGCCAGCAGCTTGATGGACGGACAAGAGACCCAGTACTTC. It codes for CASSLMDGQETQYF.